The source of this TCR beta chain is a study of blood T cell repertoires in COVID-19. About the study: The United States, Italy and Spain provided the acute and convalescent COVID-19 samples. Sources were T cells, B-cell-depleted T cells, or PBMCs; the material itself was cDNA or gDNA.

Per the study methods: How many nucleated cells were present was estimated from reference gene primer amplification. Sequencing used immunoSEQ multiplex PCR; TCRdb keeps in-frame clones, though not all of them. The D gene and trimming were derived from the DNA, and the V and J assignments and clone size from that table. The sample contains some 97,000 clones, roughly 80% of which appear only once. V was trimmed by 2 bases and J by 8 bases, leaving 12 bases between them. This CDR3 contains 14 residues. Germline CDR1 is SGHTA and CDR2 is FQGNSA. The sequence was collected from a man aged 50-60 years with active or convalescent COVID-19. The sequencing input was peripheral blood. The chain employs TRBV7-2 and TRBJ1-4; tentatively, D is TRBD1 (6 bases). The CDR3 region is CASSLRGGQEKLFF. The CDR3 bases are TGTGCCAGCAGCTTACGGGGGGGACAAGAAAAACTGTTTTTT.